The clone carrying this TCR beta chain was seen once. Its antigen remains unidentified. This record belongs to a study of CD8+CD57+ T cells in acquired aplastic anemia. Template material for TCR beta VDJ and CDR3 profiling consisted of genomic DNA. TCRdb called the reads again in MiXCR, with one record for every CDR3 protein. Of under 200,000 distinct CDR3 sequences in the sample, roughly 64% were seen once. Notes on the study in general: Simpson's diversity of CD8+ cells was not significantly different in patients compared with controls.

The germline gives CDR1 LNHNV, CDR2 YYDKDF (reference sequence). Deletions cut 0 bases from V and 2 bases from J, with 10 bases between. The CDR3 totals 15 residues. The chain recombines TRBV15 with TRBJ1-2, with a possible D match to TRBD1 (5 bases). The material sequenced was sorted CD4+, CD8+, or CD8+CD57+ T cells (not recorded which) from PBMCs. The clonotype originates from a human donor with severe aplastic anemia or a healthy control (not recorded which). The CDR3 bases are TGTGCCACCAGCAGAGATCTAGGGGTAAACTATGGCTACACCTTC. Protein product: CATSRDLGVNYGYTF.